These T cell receptor beta chains were read from a single sample in a study of cytomegalovirus exposure and HLA in healthy donors. Method: immunoSEQ multiplex PCR; TCRdb's copy keeps in-frame clones and lacks some. The data contain 150,000 or so clones, more than 80% of them singletons. The source material was PBMCs. The receptors were sampled from a woman aged 18-35 years in good health and CMV-seronegative. Each CDR3 is given with its conserved first and last residue. The D gene is left open where the match is weak. Some rows mark clone size as missing; the rest say once, few, many or name a class of expanded clone.

CASRRGLSSSYEQYF	TGTGCCAGCAGAAGAGGACTGTCCAGCTCCTACGAGCAGTACTTC	15	TRBJ2-7	NA	TRBV6-1	NA
CASSLGLDNEQFF	TGCGCCAGCAGCTTGGGACTGGACAATGAGCAGTTCTTC	13	TRBJ2-1	NA	TRBV5-1	NA
CASKPPGNNEQFF	TGTGCCAGCAAACCCCCGGGGAACAATGAGCAGTTCTTC	13	TRBJ2-1	NA	TRBV6-1	NA
CASISGDRRFFDSNQPQHF	TGTGCCAGCATCAGCGGGGACAGGCGTTTTTTCGATAGCAATCAGCCCCAGCATTTT	19	TRBJ1-5	TRBD1	TRBV28	few
CASSLSVSSYNEQFF	TGTGCCAGCAGCTTATCGGTTAGCTCCTACAATGAGCAGTTCTTC	15	TRBJ2-1	NA	TRBV5-6	NA
CASSKGQVGLYGYTF	TGTGCCAGTAGCAAAGGGCAGGTGGGACTCTATGGCTACACCTTC	15	TRBJ1-2	NA	TRBV19	NA
CASRVAQSSGEQYF	TGTGCCAGCAGAGTAGCCCAATCTTCGGGCGAGCAGTACTTC	14	TRBJ2-7	NA	TRBV28	NA
CASSGGTGTNTEAFF	TGTGCCAGCAGCGGGGGGACAGGGACGAACACTGAAGCTTTCTTT	15	TRBJ1-1	TRBD1	TRBV9	NA
CASSLTPESGNTEAFF	TGTGCCAGCAGCCTGACCCCGGAGTCGGGGAACACTGAAGCTTTCTTT	16	TRBJ1-1	NA	TRBV13	NA
CASSQDPGTGYNEQFF	TGTGCCAGCAGCCAAGATCCCGGGACTGGTTATAATGAGCAGTTCTTC	16	TRBJ2-1	NA	TRBV4-2	NA
CASSLGVSGNQPQHF	TGCGCCAGCAGCTTGGGAGTTAGTGGCAATCAGCCCCAGCATTTT	15	TRBJ1-5	NA	TRBV5-1	NA
CASSQLGVETQYF	TGTGCCAGCAGCCAGCTGGGAGTGGAGACCCAGTACTTC	13	TRBJ2-5	NA	TRBV14	NA
CASSDGTPTYSGNTIYF	TGTGCCAGCAGTGATGGGACACCAACGTACTCTGGAAACACCATATATTTT	17	TRBJ1-3	NA	TRBV6-1	once
CASSGKGTDVYTGELFF	TGTGCCAGCTCAGGTAAAGGGACTGACGTCTACACCGGGGAGCTGTTTTTT	17	TRBJ2-2	NA	TRBV18	NA
CASSLAPTSGKNEQYF	TGTGCCAGCAGCTTAGCCCCCACTAGCGGGAAAAACGAGCAGTACTTC	16	TRBJ2-7	TRBD2	TRBV7-9	NA